These 18 T cell receptor beta chains share one sample of origin, sequenced in a study of tissue T cells after allogeneic stem cell transplantation (dated by TCRdb to 2022 to 2024). Library prep was done by the immunoSEQ multiplex PCR assay. As stored in TCRdb, this immuneACCESS dataset retains in-frame rearrangements with V and J assigned. A fraction of the clones does not appear; measured against another copy, unresolved V genes explain less than half of the discrepancy, and the remainder lacks a known reason. The sample contains roughly 8,200 clones, roughly a third of them found a single time. The ten biggest clones cover more than 2.5% of the sample. The sample's time point label, decoded: mouse harvest day 14 after allogeneic transplant. Mouse grafts combined 10^7 T-cell-depleted bone marrow cells with 10^6 splenic CD5+ T cells, given via tail vein injection. The sequenced sample consisted of skin. These receptor sequences come from a female BALB/c mouse given C57BL/6 T cells with graft-versus-host disease after an allogeneic hematopoietic cell transplant.

This clone was recorded only once. Gene names follow the mouse nomenclature. The read falls 1 residue short of the CDR3 end, and the missing part is taken from the germline J gene. J is TRBJ2-1 and V is TRBV3; 10 nucleotides match TRBD2. The CDR3 has 13 residues. V trimming: 5 bases; J trimming: 12 bases; junction bases outside the gene matches: 7. CDR1 and CDR2 (germline): SNHLY, FYNGKV (reference sequence). The CDR3 here is CASSPSWGGGQFF. Incomplete CDR3 DNA: TGTGCCAGCAGCCCCTCCTGGGGGGGCGGGCAGTTC.

Details on this clone: The gene names here belong to mouse. The read falls 1 residue short of the CDR3 end, and the missing part is taken from the germline J gene. The rearrangement joins TRBV12-1 to TRBJ1-1; possible D gene TRBD1, 6 bases. Germline V CDR1 and CDR2: SGHSN, HYEKVE. CDR3 size: 13 residues. V was shortened by 2 bases and J by 5 bases, with 11 bases between the two germline ends. This CDR3 reads CASSPLGTTEVFF. The covered CDR3 bases are TGTGCCAGCTCTCCCCTTGGGACAACAGAAGTCTTC.

A remark on this clone: These gene names are mouse names. The read ends 1 residue early relative to the CDR3; the germline J gene fills the gap. The rearrangement joins TRBV2 to TRBJ1-3; D unresolved. The germline V and J ends were trimmed by 1 base and 0 bases, with 4 bases remaining between them. CDR3 length: 14 amino acids. Germline V gene sequence: CDR1 LGHNA, CDR2 YSYQKL. The CDR3 here is CASSQVDSGNTLYF. CDR3 DNA, as far as it was read: TGTGCCAGCAGCCAAGTTGATTCTGGAAATACGCTCTAT.

In this sample, this clone turned up a few times. Gene and germline names: mouse. The missing CDR3 end, 1 residue past where the read stops, is filled in from the germline J gene. The chain is built from TRBV26 and TRBJ1-1; D ambiguous. The CDR3 loop spans 13 amino acids. The V and J ends lost 1 base and 1 base respectively, with 4 bases between them. Germline assignment: CDR1 KGHPV and CDR2 FQNQEV (reference sequence). The part of the CDR3 DNA that was read is TGTGCCAGCAGTCTGTTCGGGAACACAGAAGTCTTC. Its translation: CASSLFGNTEVF. The entire CDR3 protein is CASSLFGNTEVFF.

As to this clone: These gene names are mouse names. The read terminates 1 residue before the CDR3 end, so the remaining end is supplied by the germline J gene. V is TRBV3 and J is TRBJ2-2; TRBD2 matches at 8 bases. Germline CDR1 reads SNHLY; CDR2 reads FYNGKV (reference sequence). This CDR3 region has 15 residues. The V and J ends lost 4 bases and 4 bases, in that order; junction bases with no gene match: 5. The CDR3 protein is CASSSWGVSTGQLYF. The CDR3 DNA, read in part, is TGTGCCAGCAGCTCCTGGGGGGTTAGCACCGGGCAGCTCTAC.

This clone was picked up a small number of times. Gene labels here are mouse ones. Sequencing ends 1 residue short of the CDR3 end; the germline J gene provides the rest. The chain is built from TRBV1 and TRBJ2-4, with TRBD2 identical over 13 bases. The CDR3 runs to 17 residues. Per germline, CDR1 NSQYPW and CDR2 LRSPGD (reference sequence). Trimming removed 5 bases from V and 2 bases from J; junction bases left unmatched: 7. Partial CDR3 DNA: TGCACCTGCAGTAGGACTGGGGGGGCGCGGAATCAAAACACCTTGTAC. This codes for CTCSRTGGARNQNTLY. The CDR3 as a whole reads CTCSRTGGARNQNTLYF.

In regard to this clone: Genes and germline come from the mouse. The CDR3 is cut off 1 residue early in the read; its end comes from the germline J gene. V is TRBV23 and J is TRBJ2-7; the D segment call TRBD2 is taken from the table without a DNA check. CDR1 and CDR2 (germline): KGHTA, FQNQQP. This CDR3 has 15 amino acids. Partial CDR3 DNA: TGCTCCAGCAGTCAATCGATCGGGGGGGGCGTTGAACAGTAC. This encodes CSSSQSIGGGVEQY. The full-length CDR3 reads as CSSSQSIGGGVEQYF.

On this clone itself: The gene names here belong to mouse. The CDR3 extends 1 residue past the end of the read, so its final part is completed from the germline J gene. This chain joins TRBV3 and TRBJ2-3, with 10 bases matching TRBD2. The germline gives CDR1 SNHLY, CDR2 FYNGKV (reference sequence). The CDR3 totals 16 residues. V lost 5 bases and J lost 0; bases outside the gene matches: 5. The DNA read from the CDR3 is TGTGCCAGCAGCCTACGACTGGGGGGTAGTGCAGAAACGCTGTAT. This translates into CASSLRLGGSAETLY. The full CDR3 reads CASSLRLGGSAETLYF.

Notes on this clone: Germline and genes: mouse. The read halts 1 residue ahead of the CDR3 end, with the missing end drawn from the germline J gene. The genes are TRBV13-1 and TRBJ2-7; the match to TRBD2 covers 10 bases. CDR3 size: 14 residues. Trimming at V came to 1 base and at J to 4 bases, leaving 2 bases not matched to a gene. The germline gives CDR1 NSHNY, CDR2 SYGAGN. Partial CDR3 DNA: TGTGCCAGCAGTGATAGACTGGGGGGTTATGAACAGTAC. Its translation: CASSDRLGGYEQY. The entire CDR3 reads CASSDRLGGYEQYF.

About this clone: Mouse germline and gene names are used. The CDR3 end falls 1 residue outside the read, so it is completed with the germline J gene. J is TRBJ2-3 and V is TRBV12-2; no clear D gene. This CDR3 comprises 15 residues. Germline loops: CDR1 SGHLS, CDR2 HYDKME. The V end was cut by 0 bases, the J end by 0 bases, with 9 bases between. The sequenced part of the CDR3 DNA is TGTGCCAGCTCTCTCTCTCAGTCTAGTGCAGAAACGCTGTAT. Translation gives CASSLSQSSAETLY. The full CDR3 protein reads CASSLSQSSAETLYF.

Note on this clone: The gene names here belong to mouse. The CDR3 end is not reached by the read, which stops 1 residue before it; the germline J gene fills it in. The chain recombines TRBV26 with TRBJ2-4, with no clear D. This CDR3 has 13 residues. Trimming left V 6 bases short and J 2 bases short, with 9 bases between. Germline CDR1 and CDR2: KGHPV and FQNQEV (reference sequence). Incomplete CDR3 DNA: TGTGCCAGCAGCTCCGACCATCAAAACACCTTGTAC. It codes for CASSSDHQNTLY. The CDR3 in its entirety is CASSSDHQNTLYF.

Turning to this clone: Any gene name here is a mouse gene name. From the germline J gene comes the end of the CDR3, since the read stops 1 residue before it. The V and J genes are TRBV13-2 and TRBJ2-1; 10 nucleotides line up with TRBD2. J lost 1 base, V lost 3 bases, and 4 bases had no gene match. CDR3 length: 16 residues. The germline gives CDR1 NNHNN, CDR2 SYGAGS (reference sequence). CDR3 residues: CASGVDWGANYAEQFF. The sequenced part of the CDR3 DNA is TGTGCCAGCGGTGTCGACTGGGGGGCGAACTATGCTGAGCAGTTC.

Note on this clone: Gene names refer to mouse genes. The DNA ends 1 residue before the CDR3 does, and the rest of the CDR3 is filled in from the germline J gene. The genes are TRBV5 and TRBJ1-3, with D uncertain. Trimming stripped 1 base from V and 0 bases from J, with 7 bases between. This CDR3 is built from 15 residues. Germline V CDR1 and CDR2: LGHNA, YNLKQL (reference sequence). The part of the CDR3 DNA that was read is TGTGCCAGCAGCCAAGGGTCTCTTTCTGGAAATACGCTCTAT. The encoded protein is CASSQGSLSGNTLY. The complete CDR3 sequence is CASSQGSLSGNTLYF.

Concerning this clone: Gene labels here are mouse ones. CDR3 bases read: TGTGCCAGCAGTACAGCTAGTCAAAACACCTTGTAC. It yields the protein CASSTASQNTLY. The full CDR3 is CASSTASQNTLYF. The J gene is TRBJ2-4, the V gene TRBV26; D not resolved. The read finishes 1 residue shy of the CDR3 end, and the germline J gene is used to complete it. Germline lookup yields CDR1 KGHPV and CDR2 FQNQEV (reference sequence). With 5 bases removed from V and 0 bases from J, the gap between germline ends came to 6 bases. This CDR3 has 13 residues.

Remarks on this clone: Gene labels here are mouse ones. The read stops 1 residue short of the end of the CDR3; the missing end is completed from the germline J gene. The rearrangement links TRBV16 to TRBJ2-4; a possible D gene is TRBD2 (7 bases). This CDR3 contains 14 residues. The V end was cut by 5 bases, the J end by 0 bases, with 9 bases between. Germline loops: CDR1 SGHSA, CDR2 FRNQAP. The CDR3 bases that were read are TGTGCAAGCAGCCGGGGGGCTAGTCAAAACACCTTGTAC. It translates to CASSRGASQNTLY. The CDR3 in full is CASSRGASQNTLYF. Filled out from reference TRBV16 and TRBJ2-4, the complete variable domain reads NAGVIQTPRHKVTGKGQEATLWCEPISGHSAVFWYRQTIVQGLEFLTYFRNQAPIDDSGMPKERFSAQMPNQSHSTLKIQSTQPQDSAVYLCASSRGASQNTLYFGAGTRLSVL.

This clone turned up a few times. Any gene name here is a mouse gene name. Coverage ceases 1 residue before the CDR3 finishes, and the germline J gene fills in the end. V and J are TRBV23 and TRBJ2-5; the table's D call, TRBD1, has no DNA check behind it. The CDR3 is 13 residues long. Per the germline V gene, CDR1 is KGHTA and CDR2 is FQNQQP. The CDR3 region is CSSSQSQGDTQYF. CDR3 DNA, as far as it was read: TGCTCCAGCAGTCAATCTCAGGGGGACACCCAGTAC.

Concerning this clone itself: Gene and germline names: mouse. The CDR3 goes on 1 residue after the read ends, and that part is filled in from the germline J gene. The genes are TRBV13-1 and TRBJ2-1; the match to TRBD2 covers 9 bases. Unmatched junction bases numbered 1, after V lost 2 bases and J lost 1 base. Germline loops: CDR1 NSHNY, CDR2 SYGAGN. The CDR3 loop spans 15 amino acids. CDR3 DNA, as far as it was read: TGTGCCAGCAGTGAAGACTGGGGGAACTATGCTGAGCAGTTC. It encodes CASSEDWGNYAEQF. The entire CDR3 reads CASSEDWGNYAEQFF.

For this clone: The gene names given are mouse names. With the read ending 1 residue before the CDR3 end, the germline J gene is used to fill in that end. The chain joins TRBV13-1 to TRBJ1-1; D is perhaps TRBD1 (5 bases). Germline V gene data show CDR1 as NSHNY and CDR2 as SYGAGN. CDR3 length equals 14 residues. V was clipped by 0 bases and J by 3 bases, with 9 bases between them. The CDR3 region is CASSDAGGDTEVFF. CDR3 bases read: TGTGCCAGCAGTGATGCGGGAGGGGACACAGAAGTCTTC.